This T cell receptor beta chain was retrieved from a study of T cell responses to AZD1222 COVID-19 vaccine (dated by TCRdb to about 2021). With respect to the entire study: Because spike-specific TCR depth and breadth did not differ between the two schedules, AZD1222 recipients who got a second dose at roughly 4 weeks were pooled with those who got a second dose at roughly 12 weeks. A total of over 230 trial participants underwent TCR sequencing, of whom approximately 200 had received two doses of AZD1222 and about 26 had received two doses of the MenACWY control vaccine. Enrollment into the trials was organized by age into subgroups of 18-55, 56-69 and 70-plus years, and those subgroups contained roughly 140, 27 and 60 TCR-sequenced participants, respectively.

Concerning this clone itself: Its cognate antigen has yet to be identified. Per-nucleotide qualities are absent, and no much larger clonotype sits a single base away.

The CDR3 regions of human TCRbeta chains were analyzed by immunosequencing. The paper's data handling went like this. TCRs in the repertoires were compared against a reference library of SARS-CoV-2-specific TCRs that had been generated with the MIRA antigen-specificity platform. Breadth was defined as the fraction of unique TCRs that were SARS-CoV-2-associated. Depth was defined as the fraction of total T cells that were SARS-CoV-2-associated. Using the MIRA data, every spike-specific TCR was mapped to the spike region that the TCR reacted to and assigned to either a CD4 or a CD8 class. Log10-transformed breadth and depth values were compared by one-way ANOVA with Sidak's multiple comparisons tests. Drawn from immuneACCESS, this table holds only the in-frame rearrangements with V and J called that TCRdb kept. Clones are partly lost; checked studies trace under half to an unresolved V gene and leave the rest unexplained. V, J and clone size were drawn from that table, and D and trimming were deduced from the DNA. Across this sample there are over 120,000 clones, with roughly 85% seen only once. The ten largest account for approximately 8% of the sample.

Overall results and qualifications from the work: Most participants were white British and females outnumbered males, and the authors suggested that clonal diversity may have been underestimated. Reportedly, close to half of the unique spike-specific TCRs recognized epitopes lying outside the regions that are mutated in the B.1.351 and B.1.1.7 variants. Conclusions about previously exposed vaccinees are limited, since just six or seven AZD1222 recipients were seropositive for SARS-CoV-2 at baseline. After two AZD1222 doses, both the breadth and the depth of spike-specific TCRs were significantly higher than at day 0 and than in MenACWY recipients. Vaccine-associated CD4 TCRs spanned the whole spike protein, with dominant responses in regions 160-218 and 743-854. In the small 56-69-year group, the increase in depth fell short of significance, most likely because of low power. Because no day 14 peak-response samples were available, the repertoires could be characterized only after the peak T cell response.

V loses 2 bases of germline sequence and J loses 3 bases, and the interval between the two ends is 13 bases. The germline V gene specifies LGHNA as CDR1 and YNFKEQ as CDR2. Inclusive of the bounding cysteine and phenylalanine, the CDR3 is 16 residues long. Only the CDR3 DNA is retained, 48 bases long and in frame from the first base. The time point label, read with the paper, signifies: baseline before first vaccination. Vaccinee samples came from UK trials COV001 and COV002, including a single-blind randomized controlled phase 2/3 trial of AZD1222 (ChAdOx1 nCoV-19) in healthy adults. For TCRbeta chain sequencing, PBMC samples from trial participants were taken at day 0 and at day 28 after the second dose.

The sequence derives from an adult in good health. The chain is assembled from TRBV4-2 and TRBJ2-2, with the identity of the D gene unclear. Sequences were derived from peripheral blood, sampled on day 0 of AZD1222 vaccination. This receptor has the CDR3 CASSQLDRRDTGELFF. Read as DNA, the sequence is TGTGCCAGCAGCCAATTGGACCGACGGGACACCGGGGAGCTGTTTTTT.